One sample yielded the 26 T cell receptor beta chains listed below, sequenced in a study of blood T cell repertoires in COVID-19 (TCRdb year 2020). Libraries were prepared through the immunoSEQ multiplex PCR assay. TCRdb holds this immuneACCESS table with in-frame rearrangements only. Some clones are missing; in checked studies, unresolved V genes explain under half, and the rest has no known cause. The sample data list 52,000 or so clones, and about 76% of these were observed just once. The top ten hold over 20% of the sample. The sample was peripheral blood. Receptors were obtained from a man aged 50-59 years with active or convalescent COVID-19.

This sequence joins TRBV19 and TRBJ1-5, with D perhaps TRBD1 (6 bases). Between the trimmed V and J ends, which lost 7 bases and 6 bases, there was a span of 19 bases. There are 15 residues in the CDR3. Germline V CDR1 and CDR2: LNHDA, SQIVND (reference sequence). The CDR3 DNA sequence: TGTGCCAGTACCCTGGGTCAGGGAGGGGGTCAGCCCCAGCATTTT. As protein: CASTLGQGGGQPQHF.

The chain combines TRBV6-5 with TRBJ2-7; D is possibly TRBD1 (6 bases). V was trimmed by 6 bases and J by 7 bases, leaving 19 bases between them. The CDR3 is 14 residues long. Germline V gene sequence: CDR1 MNHEY, CDR2 SVGAGI. The CDR3 DNA sequence: TGTGCCAGCAGGAATAACAGGGAAAGTGGAGAGCAGTACTTC. Its translation is CASRNNRESGEQYF.

The chain couples TRBV28 to TRBJ1-1; maybe TRBD1 (5 bases). This CDR3 is 12 amino acids long. The V gene's germline CDR1 is MDHEN and CDR2 SYDVKM. Trimming took 7 bases from V and 0 from J, leaving 6 bases between them. The CDR3 coding sequence is TGTGCCAGCAAGACAGTGAACACTGAAGCTTTCTTT. It yields the protein CASKTVNTEAFF. Using reference TRBV28 and TRBJ1-1 for the parts outside the CDR3, the full variable domain is DVKVTQSSRYLVKRTGEKVFLECVQDMDHENMFWYRQDPGLGLRLIYFSYDVKMKEKGDIPEGYSVSREKKERFSLILESASTNQTSMYLCASKTVNTEAFFGQGTRLTVV.

CDR3 in DNA: TGCGCCAGCAGCCAAGATAGGGGCTACAATGAGCAGTTCTTC. This encodes CASSQDRGYNEQFF. This chain links TRBV4-1 with TRBJ2-1; D perhaps matches TRBD1 (5 bases). CDR1 is MGHRA, CDR2 YSYEKL, per germline. The CDR3 runs to 14 residues. Trimming took 0 bases from V and 3 from J, leaving 6 bases between them.

This chain links TRBV5-8 with TRBJ2-1; TRBD1 might be the D (6 bases). Germline CDR1 SGHTS, CDR2 YDEGEE. CDR3 length: 13 amino acids. Trimming stripped 3 bases from V and 9 bases from J, with 13 bases between. CDR3 sequence (DNA): TGTGCCAGCAGCTGGAACACAGGGATTGAGCAGTTCTTC. Translated: CASSWNTGIEQFF.

V usage is TRBV7-8 and J usage is TRBJ1-2; TRBD1 might be the D (6 bases). This CDR3 has 15 amino acids. V was pared by 3 bases and J by 4 bases, with 15 bases between. CDR1 and CDR2 from the germline V gene are SGHVS and FQNEAQ. The CDR3, as DNA: TGTGCCAGCAGCTTTGCGGGGGGCGGGTCCTATGGCTACACCTTC. Translation: CASSFAGGGSYGYTF.

The genes are TRBV2 and TRBJ1-6; weak D call: TRBD1 (5 bases). This CDR3 has 15 residues. Germline V gives CDR1 SNHLY, CDR2 FYNNEI. Trimming pared 1 base from V and 7 bases from J, leaving 11 bases between. CDR3 loop: CASSEEAGRNSPLHF. The CDR3 coding sequence is TGTGCCAGCAGTGAAGAGGCAGGGCGGAATTCACCCCTCCACTTT. The variable domain in full, completed from reference TRBV2 and TRBJ1-6, reads EPEVTQTPSHQVTQMGQEVILRCVPISNHLYFYWYRQILGQKVEFLVSFYNNEISEKSEIFDDQFSVERPDGSNFTLKIRSTKLEDSAMYFCASSEEAGRNSPLHFGNGTRLTVT.

The chain employs TRBV3-1 (or the pseudogene TRBV3-2) and TRBJ1-6; a possible D gene is TRBD1 (6 bases). Deletions cut 1 base from V and 5 bases from J, with 6 bases between. CDR3 size: 14 residues. Per the germline V gene, CDR1 is LGHDT and CDR2 is YNNKEL (reference sequence). The CDR3 DNA sequence: TGTGCCAGCAGCCAAGCAGGGGATAATTCACCCCTCCACTTT. It encodes CASSQAGDNSPLHF.

The V gene is TRBV19, the J gene TRBJ1-1; the D is unclear. Germline CDR1 and CDR2: LNHDA and SQIVND (reference sequence). Trimming took 7 bases from V and 1 from J, leaving 13 bases between them. The length of the CDR3 is 14 residues. CDR3 loop: CASKGSGWNTEAFF. CDR3 bases: TGTGCCAGTAAAGGCTCGGGTTGGAACACTGAAGCTTTCTTT.

This clone was seen a few times. The rearrangement uses TRBV9 and TRBJ2-2; 9 bases match TRBD1. V was pared by 2 bases and J by 8 bases, with 10 bases of the junction left unmatched. The CDR3 runs 16 residues. CDR1 SGDLS and CDR2 YYNGEE come from the germline V gene. In DNA, the CDR3 is TGTGCCAGCAGCGTCTGGGGACAGGGTGGTACTGGGGAGCTGTTTTTT. Its translation: CASSVWGQGGTGELFF.

The gene calls are TRBV4-2 and TRBJ1-2; no clear D. Germline V gene lookup returns CDR1 LGHNA and CDR2 YNFKEQ. The V end lost 4 bases, the J end lost 4 bases, and 13 bases lay between the germline ends. This CDR3 spans 14 amino acids. CDR3 region: CASSLLSSVYGYTF. CDR3 bases: TGTGCCAGCAGCCTTCTCTCCTCCGTCTATGGCTACACCTTC.

This rearrangement joins TRBV7-3 to TRBJ2-3, with D possibly TRBD1 on 6 matching bases. V was pared by 3 bases and J by 0 bases, with 7 bases between. The CDR3 has 14 amino acids. CDR1 SGHTA and CDR2 FQGTGA come from the germline V gene. DNA for the CDR3: TGTGCCAGCAGCTTTGACAGGAGCACAGATACGCAGTATTTT. This codes for CASSFDRSTDTQYF. The entire variable domain, with the rest obtained from reference TRBV7-3 and TRBJ2-3, is as follows: GAGVSQTPSNKVTEKGKYVELRCDPISGHTALYWYRQSLGQGPEFLIYFQGTGAADDSGLPNDRFFAVRPEGSVSTLKIQRTERGDSAVYLCASSFDRSTDTQYFGPGTRLTVL.

The gene calls are TRBV12-3 or TRBV12-4 and TRBJ2-2; 7 nucleotides agree with TRBD1. The trim removed 8 bases at V and 8 bases at J, leaving 8 bases unmatched. The CDR3 is made up of 13 amino acids. The CDR3 spells CASRPGGMGELFF. The CDR3 nucleotides read TGTGCCAGCCGGCCAGGGGGAATGGGGGAGCTGTTTTTT.

The CDR3: CASSQRGQGGSPLHF. For the CDR3, the DNA is TGTGCCAGCAGTCAACGGGGACAGGGTGGTTCACCCCTCCACTTT. The chain links TRBV7-2 to TRBJ1-6; 9 bases agree with TRBD1. V dropped 6 bases and J dropped 9; count of bases not matched to a gene: 9. The CDR3 length is 15 residues. Germline CDR1 reads SGHTA; CDR2 reads FQGNSA.

This rearrangement joins TRBV7-2 to TRBJ1-3; D may be TRBD1 (5 bases). Germline V gene sequence: CDR1 SGHTA, CDR2 FQGNSA. This CDR3 has 16 residues. With 0 bases removed from V and 0 bases from J, the gap between germline ends came to 9 bases. The CDR3 is CASSLAGGPSGNTIYF. DNA for the CDR3: TGTGCCAGCAGCTTAGCCGGGGGACCCTCTGGAAACACCATATATTTT.

The chain recombines TRBV7-3 with TRBJ2-5; 15 bases are a match to TRBD2. Germline CDR1 SGHTA, CDR2 FQGTGA. The CDR3 runs 17 residues. Trimming at V came to 5 bases and at J to 3 bases, leaving 7 bases not matched to a gene. The CDR3 bases are TGTGCCAGCAGCCCCGGGACTAGCGGGGGGTTCGAAGAGACCCAGTACTTC. This encodes CASSPGTSGGFEETQYF. The complete variable domain, with remaining parts taken from reference TRBV7-3 and TRBJ2-5, reads GAGVSQTPSNKVTEKGKYVELRCDPISGHTALYWYRQSLGQGPEFLIYFQGTGAADDSGLPNDRFFAVRPEGSVSTLKIQRTERGDSAVYLCASSPGTSGGFEETQYFGPGTRLLVL.

This clone was found once. This chain links TRBV19 with TRBJ1-3; D unresolved. The V gene's germline CDR1 is LNHDA and CDR2 SQIVND (reference sequence). The V end was cut by 3 bases, the J end by 0 bases, with 9 bases between. The CDR3 is made up of 15 amino acids. In nucleotides, the CDR3 is TGTGCCAGTAGTATTCAATCCGGCTCTGGAAACACCATATATTTT. Protein: CASSIQSGSGNTIYF.

The V gene is TRBV5-1, the J gene TRBJ1-5, with no clear D. Trimming took off 7 bases at V and 7 bases at J, with 15 bases between the two ends. From germline, CDR1 is SGHRS and CDR2 YFSETQ. This CDR3 is 13 amino acids long. The CDR3 bases are TGCGCCAGCTCGGACGGAAGCGGGCAGCCCCAGCATTTT. Protein sequence: CASSDGSGQPQHF.

This clone was found once. The chain has TRBV5-4 and TRBJ2-7; 10 nucleotides line up with TRBD2. The CDR3 covers 15 residues. After removal of 4 bases from V and 2 bases from J, the junction contained 6 bases not matched to a gene. Germline V gene data show CDR1 as SGHNT and CDR2 as YYREEE (reference sequence). The CDR3, as DNA: TGTGCCAGCAGCGAGGTACTAGCGGGGACCTACGAGCAGTACTTC. It codes for CASSEVLAGTYEQYF.

Only one count was recorded for this clone. The chain joins TRBV3-1 (or the pseudogene TRBV3-2) to TRBJ1-1; D might be TRBD1 (5 bases). CDR3 length equals 15 residues. Germline-derived CDR1 and CDR2 are LGHDT and YNNKEL (reference sequence). V lost 5 bases and J 4 bases, leaving 17 bases between the germline ends. The CDR3 nucleotides are TGTGCCAGCAGCAACCGAGGAGGGGTGCGCACTGAAGCTTTCTTT. The encoded protein is CASSNRGGVRTEAFF.

This clone was recorded only once. The chain recombines TRBV19 with TRBJ2-3; D possibly corresponds to TRBD1 (8 bases). Germline V gives CDR1 LNHDA, CDR2 SQIVND (reference sequence). The V end was cut by 5 bases, the J end by 3 bases, with 15 bases between. The CDR3 covers 15 residues. The CDR3: CASSAYRGGTDTQYF. CDR3 in DNA: TGTGCCAGTAGTGCATACAGGGGGGGGACAGATACGCAGTATTTT.

This clone was detected once. V and J are TRBV23-1 and TRBJ2-5, with 8 bases aligning to TRBD1. TRBV23-1 is an open reading frame whose function is uncertain. The CDR3 spans 16 residues. The V segment lost 5 bases and the J segment 7 bases; nucleotides outside the gene matches: 15. CDR3 amino acids: CASSNGQDRVGGTQYF. CDR3 DNA: TGCGCCAGCAGTAACGGACAGGACAGGGTCGGTGGGACCCAGTACTTC.

This clone has just a few counts. The J gene is TRBJ1-2, the V gene TRBV5-6, with 9 bases lining up with TRBD1. The CDR3 extends over 16 amino acids. The V gene's germline CDR1 is SGHDT and CDR2 YYEEEE. Trimming cost V 4 bases and J 3 bases; bases outside gene matches: 10. DNA for the CDR3: TGTGCCAGCAGCCGAAGGCTGAGACAGGGGGACTATGGCTACACCTTC. It codes for CASSRRLRQGDYGYTF.

V usage is TRBV7-6 and J usage is TRBJ2-1; D remains unclear. V lost 3 bases, J lost 0 bases, and 9 bases lay in between. CDR1 is SGHVS and CDR2 is FNYEAQ in the germline V gene. The CDR3 is made up of 15 amino acids. The CDR3 loop reads CASSFRWSSYNEQFF. DNA of the CDR3: TGTGCCAGCAGCTTCCGGTGGAGCTCCTACAATGAGCAGTTCTTC. Using reference TRBV7-6 and TRBJ2-1 for the parts outside the CDR3, the full variable domain is GAGVSQSPRYKVTKRGQDVALRCDPISGHVSLYWYRQALGQGPEFLTYFNYEAQQDKSGLPNDRFSAERPEGSISTLTIQRTEQRDSAMYRCASSFRWSSYNEQFFGPGTRLTVL.

V usage is TRBV11-2 and J usage is TRBJ2-2, with D perhaps TRBD2 (5 bases). Trimming shortened V by 0 bases and J by 3 bases, and 14 bases separated the two germline ends. This CDR3 is 17 amino acids long. Germline V gene sequence: CDR1 SGHAT, CDR2 FQNNGV. In nucleotides, the CDR3 is TGTGCCAGCAGCTTAGATCCCGCTACTAGTCACACCGGGGAGCTGTTTTTT. This sequence encodes CASSLDPATSHTGELFF.

The chain employs TRBV3-1 (or the pseudogene TRBV3-2) and TRBJ1-5, with TRBD1 matching over 9 bases. This CDR3 is built from 16 residues. Germline V gene data show CDR1 as LGHDT and CDR2 as YNNKEL (reference sequence). V gave up 2 bases and J gave up 5 bases; unmatched junction bases: 7. CDR3 DNA: TGTGCCAGCAGCCAACAAACAGGGGGCATTCATCAGCCCCAGCATTTT. Protein: CASSQQTGGIHQPQHF.